This is a list of T cell receptor beta chains from one sample in a study of cytomegalovirus exposure and HLA in healthy donors. Measured with immunoSEQ multiplex PCR; TCRdb has only the in-frame clones, and not every one. The repertoire holds about 130,000 clones, with roughly 80% as singletons. The specimen was PBMCs. The receptors come from a male donor in good health and CMV-seropositive. CDR3s include the opening cysteine and the closing phenylalanine or tryptophan. D genes are given only for firm matches. A clone size is listed for some rows: how often the clone was seen (once, few, many), or a class if it is expanded.

J gene,D gene,V gene,clone size,CDR3 DNA,CDR3 protein
TRBJ2-3,-,TRBV7-8,-,TGTGCCAGCAGCTTAGCTTGGGAGATAGATACGCAGTATTTT,CASSLAWEIDTQYF
TRBJ2-7,-,TRBV7-8,-,TGTGCCAGCAGCTTAGAGGAGGGTATGGGCTACGAGCAGTACTTC,CASSLEEGMGYEQYF
TRBJ2-2,TRBD2,TRBV9,-,TGTGCCAGCAGCGTCGGGACTAGCGGGACGAACACCGGGGAGCTGTTTTTT,CASSVGTSGTNTGELFF
TRBJ2-5,TRBD2,TRBV6-5,-,TGTGCCACTATTAGGACTAGCGGACCCCAAGAGACCCAGTACTTC,CATIRTSGPQETQYF
TRBJ2-5,-,TRBV11-2,-,TGTGCCAGCAGCTTAAACTCTCAAGAGACCCAGTACTTC,CASSLNSQETQYF
TRBJ2-3,-,TRBV21-1,-,TGTGCCAGCAGCAAGGTGAGGCTAGCGGGAGGGCCTAGCACAGATACGCAGTATTTT,CASSKVRLAGGPSTDTQYF
TRBJ2-4,TRBD1,TRBV7-8,-,TGTGCCAGCAGCTACCTACCGGGACAGACAAAAAACATTCAGTACTTC,CASSYLPGQTKNIQYF
TRBJ1-1,TRBD1,TRBV14,-,TGTGCCAGCAGCCAATCGCGGGACAGGGGTAGGTGGACTGAAGCTTTCTTT,CASSQSRDRGRWTEAFF
TRBJ1-6,-,TRBV13,-,TGTGCCAGCAGCTCACCCACGGGAACGCGTAATTCACCCCTCCACTTT,CASSSPTGTRNSPLHF
TRBJ2-7,TRBD2,TRBV27,once,TGTGCCAGCAGTTCAGCGGGAGGCGGCTACGAGCAGTACTTC,CASSSAGGGYEQYF
TRBJ2-5,TRBD1,TRBV28,-,TGTGCCAGCAGTTCTTCCCCCGGGACAGGCCAAGAGACCCAGTACTTC,CASSSSPGTGQETQYF
TRBJ2-5,-,TRBV2,once,TGTGCCAGCACGAACTGGGAGACCCAGTACTTC,CASTNWETQYF
TRBJ2-7,-,TRBV19,-,TGTGCCAGTAGTATTAGCACTAGTAGGGACGAGCAGTACTTC,CASSISTSRDEQYF
TRBJ2-4,TRBD1,TRBV5-4,-,TGTGCCAGCAGCCCGGGGGACAGGGTTCCAAACATTCAGTACTTC,CASSPGDRVPNIQYF
TRBJ2-6,-,TRBV7-3,-,TGTGCCAGCAGCTTTTCTCCTGGGGCCAACGGCCTGACTTTC,CASSFSPGANGLTF
TRBJ2-7,-,TRBV5-8,-,TGTGCCAGCAGCTTGCCGGCCTACGAGCAGTACTTC,CASSLPAYEQYF
TRBJ2-7,TRBD2,TRBV7-2,-,TGTGCCAGCAGCCTACAAGCGGGAGCCGGGAACGAGCAGTACTTC,CASSLQAGAGNEQYF
TRBJ1-1,TRBD1,TRBV7-9,few,TGTGCCAGCAGCCCGCAGACAGGGATGAACACTGAAGCTTTCTTT,CASSPQTGMNTEAFF
TRBJ1-6,TRBD1,TRBV6-6,-,TGTGCCAGCACCCGACAGGGCCTTAATTCACCCCTCCACTTT,CASTRQGLNSPLHF
TRBJ2-6,TRBD1,TRBV19,once,TGTGCCAGTAGTATAGAAGGGACAGCCTTCTCTGGGGCCAACGTCCTGACTTTC,CASSIEGTAFSGANVLTF
TRBJ2-1,-,TRBV28,few,TGTGCCAGCTCTCCAAACCGGGACTCGTCGGTCTTC,CASSPNRDSSVF
TRBJ1-2,TRBD1,TRBV19,-,TGTGCCAGTAGATTCCCAGGGGGCGGCTATGGCTACACCTTC,CASRFPGGGYGYTF
TRBJ2-3,TRBD2,TRBV6-6,once,TGTGCCAGCAGTTACCCCCTAGCGGGAGATACGCAGTATTTT,CASSYPLAGDTQYF
TRBJ2-1,TRBD1,TRBV28,once,TGTGCCAGCAGTTTATGGGGTCAGGGGGCGGGGAATGAGCAGTTCTTC,CASSLWGQGAGNEQFF
TRBJ2-5,TRBD1,TRBV2,-,TGTGCCAGCAGTGAAGTGGGGACAGGGATCGAGACCCAGTACTTC,CASSEVGTGIETQYF
TRBJ1-1,-,TRBV6-6,-,TGTGCCAGCACTAAACGGGTAGACACTGAAGCTTTCTTT,CASTKRVDTEAFF
TRBJ2-1,-,TRBV5-8,once,TGTGCCAACGAAGGGCAACTAGAGCCCTACAATGAGCAGTTCTTC,CANEGQLEPYNEQFF
TRBJ1-2,TRBD1,TRBV30,-,TGTGCCTGGAGTAGGACAGGGGGGTATGGCTACACCTTC,CAWSRTGGYGYTF
TRBJ1-1,-,TRBV30,-,TGTGCCTGGGACCGGGGTTCAGGGGAGACTGAAGCTTTCTTT,CAWDRGSGETEAFF
TRBJ1-4,TRBD1,TRBV4-2,-,TGTGCCAGCAGCCAGAGTCACAAGTGGGACAGTTACGAAAAACTGTTTTTT,CASSQSHKWDSYEKLFF
TRBJ1-2,-,TRBV5-6,-,TGTGCCAGCAGCTCGGGTTTCTCTAGATATGGCTACACCTTC,CASSSGFSRYGYTF
TRBJ2-4,TRBD1,TRBV6-5,-,TGTGCCAGCAGTTATTCCCACAGGGGTGTCAAAAACATTCAGTACTTC,CASSYSHRGVKNIQYF
TRBJ2-2,-,TRBV11-3,-,TGTGCCAGCAGCCGGACGGGGGGGGAGCTGTTTTTT,CASSRTGGELFF
TRBJ2-7,TRBD1,TRBV2,-,TGTGCCAGCAGTCTCTCGACAGGGGGCCCTGGAGAGCAGTACTTC,CASSLSTGGPGEQYF
TRBJ2-7,TRBD2,TRBV9,-,TGTGCCAGCAGCGTCGACGGGGGGGCCTTCTACGAGCAGTACTTC,CASSVDGGAFYEQYF
TRBJ2-3,TRBD2,TRBV29-1,few,TGCAGCGGCCTACTAGCGGGAGGGGATACGCAGTATTTT,CSGLLAGGDTQYF
TRBJ1-1,-,TRBV19,-,TGTGCCAGTAGTATAGATCGTCGAGGCACTGAAGCTTTCTTT,CASSIDRRGTEAFF
TRBJ2-1,TRBD2,TRBV25-1,-,TGTGCCACCTTGGTGGATTGGCGGGAGCATAATGAGCAGTTCTTC,CATLVDWREHNEQFF
TRBJ2-7,TRBD1,TRBV28,-,TGTGCCAGCAGTTTTGCCCGGACAGGGCGCTACGAGCAGTACTTC,CASSFARTGRYEQYF
TRBJ2-5,-,TRBV5-5,-,TGTGCCAGCAGCCACCGGTTGATGGTCACCCAAGAGACCCAGTACTTC,CASSHRLMVTQETQYF
TRBJ2-7,-,TRBV9,-,TGTGCCAGCAGCGCACAGGGTTCCGGCGAGCAGTACTTC,CASSAQGSGEQYF